The 24 T cell receptor beta chains given below trace back to one sample, sequenced in a study of vaccination and CD4 T cells after COVID-19. No antigens are known for them. An Oncomine TCR Beta short-read assay was used to sequence the DNA from cultured CD4+ T cells. TCRdb reprocessed the PCR reads with MiXCR, giving one entry per CDR3 protein. The sample carries approximately 10,000 distinct CDR3 sequences, 59% recorded once. Treatment described: approximately 9-day PBMC culture with coronavirus spike peptide pools or control peptides (ViraFEST assay). Sequencing was carried out using CD4+ T cells from blood, cultured in vitro. The source is a human donor who had recovered from COVID-19.

V gene TRBV11-1 combines with J gene TRBJ2-3, with 7 bases fitting TRBD1. V was pared by 5 bases and J by 5 bases, with 7 bases of the junction left unmatched. CDR3 size: 14 residues. Germline V CDR1 and CDR2: SGHAT, FQDESV (reference sequence). The CDR3 DNA sequence: TGTGCCAGCAGCCACAGGGGTGCGGGAGATACGCAGTATTTT. Its translation: CASSHRGAGDTQYF.

This clonotype has a single count. CDR3 region: CASSPPAGANTGELFF. The CDR3 DNA sequence: TGTGCCAGCTCACCACCGGCGGGGGCGAACACCGGGGAGCTGTTTTTT. The genes are TRBV18 and TRBJ2-2; TRBD2 agrees at 7 bases. The CDR3 runs to 16 residues. Trimming cost V 0 bases and J 0 bases; bases outside gene matches: 1. Germline CDR1 is KGHSH and CDR2 is LQKENI.

The chain carries TRBV20-1 and TRBJ2-7, with D hard to call. Between the trimmed V and J ends, which lost 0 bases and 6 bases, there was a span of 12 bases. The CDR3 loop spans 13 amino acids. The germline V gene encodes CDR1 DFQATT and CDR2 SNEGSKA (reference sequence). CDR3 sequence: CSARDPDGREQYF. As DNA, the CDR3 is TGCAGTGCTAGAGACCCCGACGGCCGCGAGCAGTACTTC.

This clonotype was counted between two and nine times. This chain's CDR3 is CSADLMGASNQPQHF. The CDR3 region has the DNA TGCAGTGCCGACTTGATGGGGGCTAGCAATCAGCCCCAGCATTTT. The chain uses TRBV20-1 and TRBJ1-5; TRBD1 is a possible D gene (6 bases). Germline CDR1 DFQATT, CDR2 SNEGSKA (reference sequence). Trimming left V 6 bases short and J 0 bases short, with 15 bases between. The CDR3 contains 15 residues.

This chain connects TRBV20-1 to TRBJ2-2; 8 nucleotides line up with TRBD1. The CDR3 is made up of 16 amino acids. Trimming cost V 0 bases and J 5 bases; bases outside gene matches: 8. Germline CDR1 DFQATT, CDR2 SNEGSKA (reference sequence). The CDR3 DNA reads TGCAGTGCTAGAGACCCCGGGACAGGCCTAACCGGGGAGCTGTTTTTT. It codes for CSARDPGTGLTGELFF.

By frequency in the sample, this clonotype is medium-sized (0.01 to 0.1%). The chain joins TRBV7-6 to TRBJ2-5; D call uncertain. The CDR3 extends over 13 amino acids. CDR1 is SGHVS, CDR2 FNYEAQ, per germline. Trimming took 0 bases from V and 4 from J, leaving 6 bases between them. The CDR3 region has the DNA TGTGCCAGCAGCTTAGCCACTACAGAGACCCAGTACTTC. The encoded protein is CASSLATTETQYF.

CDR3 nucleotides: TGTGCCAGCAGCCAAGTAGCGGGAGTGAAGGAGACCCAGTACTTC. This sequence encodes CASSQVAGVKETQYF. This sequence joins TRBV3-1 and TRBJ2-5; TRBD2 matches 9 bases. Germline CDR1 and CDR2: LGHDT and YNNKEL (reference sequence). V gave up 1 base and J gave up 5 bases; unmatched junction bases: 5. The CDR3 loop spans 15 amino acids.

V is TRBV20-1 and J is TRBJ2-3, with 13 nucleotides matching TRBD2. Germline V lookup: CDR1 DFQATT, CDR2 SNEGSKA (reference sequence). The V segment lost 6 bases and the J segment 6 bases; nucleotides outside the gene matches: 9. This CDR3 is 15 amino acids long. In nucleotides, the CDR3 is TGCAGTGCCACGGGACTAGCGGGGCTGGCGGATACGCAGTATTTT. Translating it yields CSATGLAGLADTQYF.

V is TRBV30 and J is TRBJ1-6; D gene ambiguous. V lost 0 bases, J lost 8 bases, and 11 bases lay in between. CDR3 size: 14 residues. Germline loops: CDR1 GTSNPN, CDR2 SVGIG (reference sequence). As DNA, the CDR3 is TGTGCCTGGAGTGTTCGGGGTCTAGATTCACCCCTCCACTTT. Protein: CAWSVRGLDSPLHF.

J is TRBJ2-7 and V is TRBV18, with 9 bases matching TRBD1. J lost 3 bases, V lost 4 bases, and 7 bases had no gene match. Germline CDR1 KGHSH, CDR2 LQKENI. This CDR3 region has 15 residues. The CDR3 here is CASSQGTGIHYEQYF. CDR3 bases: TGTGCCAGCTCACAAGGGACAGGGATCCACTACGAGCAGTACTTC.

The chain links TRBV10-3 to TRBJ1-1; the D is unclear. This CDR3 region has 14 residues. Germline V CDR1 and CDR2: ENHRY, SYGVKD. V lost 2 bases and J lost 0, with 7 bases in between. The CDR3 loop is CAISEPTLNTEAFF. Written as DNA, the CDR3 is TGTGCCATCAGTGAGCCCACATTGAACACTGAAGCTTTCTTT.

This chain links TRBV10-3 with TRBJ2-6; D may be TRBD2 (5 bases). CDR1 is ENHRY, CDR2 SYGVKD, per germline. The CDR3 has 15 amino acids. The V end lost 2 bases, the J end lost 0 bases, and 5 bases lay between the germline ends. CDR3 bases: TGTGCCATCAGTGAGGGACTCTCTGGGGCCAACGTCCTGACTTTC. Encoded protein: CAISEGLSGANVLTF.

The chain employs TRBV5-4 and TRBJ2-3, with no clear D. Deletions cut 0 bases from V and 2 bases from J, with 10 bases between. Germline V gives CDR1 SGHNT, CDR2 YYREEE (reference sequence). The CDR3 spans 15 residues. The CDR3 DNA reads TGTGCCAGCAGCTTGGATTCGGGTTTCACAGATACGCAGTATTTT. This translates into CASSLDSGFTDTQYF.

The chain uses TRBV5-1 and TRBJ1-5; 7 bases fit TRBD1. After removal of 0 bases from V and 4 bases from J, the junction contained 4 bases not matched to a gene. CDR1 and CDR2 (germline): SGHRS, YFSETQ. The CDR3 length is 15 residues. The CDR3 sequence is CASSLEGAGNQPQHF. In DNA form, the CDR3 reads TGCGCCAGCAGCTTGGAGGGGGCCGGTAATCAGCCCCAGCATTTT.

The sample holds a few counts of this clonotype. This chain connects TRBV7-2 to TRBJ2-1; 13 bases line up with TRBD2. V was clipped by 7 bases and J by 10 bases; unmatched bases: 7. Germline V gene sequence: CDR1 SGHTA, CDR2 FQGNSA. The CDR3 runs 14 residues. CDR3 nucleotides: TGTGCCAGCAACAAGAGGGGACTAGCGGGAGAGCAGTTCTTC. Its protein is CASNKRGLAGEQFF.

The chain recombines TRBV9 with TRBJ2-7, with D perhaps TRBD2 (6 bases). The CDR3 length is 16 residues. The germline V gene has CDR1 SGDLS and CDR2 YYNGEE. Trimming stripped 2 bases from V and 3 bases from J, with 18 bases between. The CDR3 here is CASSVRGGSGDYEQYF. CDR3 DNA: TGTGCCAGCAGCGTCCGCGGCGGTAGCGGTGACTACGAGCAGTACTTC.

The count of this clonotype is one. The genes are TRBV7-9 and TRBJ2-7; D is unclear. Trimming pared 2 bases from V and 4 bases from J, leaving 6 bases between. This CDR3 has 12 residues. Looked up from germline, CDR1 is SEHNR and CDR2 is FQNEAQ (reference sequence). As DNA, the CDR3 is TGTGCCAGCAGCTTAAGGGTGTACGAGCAGTACTTC. Its translation is CASSLRVYEQYF.

This clonotype was observed a handful of times. The chain recombines TRBV4-2 with TRBJ2-3, with D unresolved. Trimming removed 0 bases at V and 7 bases at J, with 8 bases between. The CDR3 totals 13 residues. Germline V CDR1 and CDR2: LGHNA, YNFKEQ. The CDR3 region is CASSQDLAYTQYF. Here the CDR3 DNA reads TGTGCCAGCAGCCAAGATCTTGCATATACGCAGTATTTT.

The J gene is TRBJ2-7, the V gene TRBV28; D perhaps matches TRBD1 (7 bases). V lost 5 bases to trimming and J lost 2 bases, with 13 bases between them. Germline V gene sequence: CDR1 MDHEN, CDR2 SYDVKM. The CDR3 contains 14 residues. The chain's CDR3 is CASSPTGEAYEQYF. The CDR3 DNA follows: TGTGCCAGCAGTCCTACAGGGGAGGCCTACGAGCAGTACTTC. The full variable domain, rest sourced from reference TRBV28 and TRBJ2-7, is DVKVTQSSRYLVKRTGEKVFLECVQDMDHENMFWYRQDPGLGLRLIYFSYDVKMKEKGDIPEGYSVSREKKERFSLILESASTNQTSMYLCASSPTGEAYEQYFGPGTRLTVT.

The chain combines TRBV27 with TRBJ1-2; D is unresolved. CDR3 size: 13 residues. Germline V gene sequence: CDR1 MNHEY, CDR2 SMNVEV (reference sequence). V shed 6 bases and J shed 2 bases, with 10 bases lying between them. The CDR3 coding sequence is TGTGCCAGCAGGGCTACGGTAAACTATGGCTACACCTTC. It yields the protein CASRATVNYGYTF.

The rearrangement joins TRBV2 to TRBJ2-5, with TRBD2 matching over 11 bases. Per the germline V gene, CDR1 is SNHLY and CDR2 is FYNNEI. The CDR3 spans 15 residues. V shed 7 bases and J 5 bases; nucleotides not matched to a gene: 9. The CDR3 is CASTLAGGPEETQYF. CDR3 nucleotides: TGTGCCAGCACCTTAGCGGGAGGGCCGGAGGAGACCCAGTACTTC.

The chain is built from TRBV20-1 and TRBJ2-1, with TRBD2 matching 9 bases. The CDR3 spans 16 residues. Germline V lookup: CDR1 DFQATT, CDR2 SNEGSKA (reference sequence). V lost 0 bases to trimming and J lost 7 bases; unmatched junction nucleotides: 10. This CDR3 is CSARDAGREGQNEQFF. The CDR3 coding sequence is TGCAGTGCTAGAGATGCCGGGCGGGAGGGCCAAAATGAGCAGTTCTTC.

This clonotype occurred a few times. This chain links TRBV6-4 with TRBJ1-1; the D is unclear. Germline V CDR1 and CDR2: MRHNA, SNTAGT. The CDR3 is 14 residues long. V lost 4 bases to trimming and J lost 1 base, with 10 bases between them. The CDR3 nucleotides read TGTGCCAGCAGTGCGAGCCCAGGGAACACTGAAGCTTTCTTT. Protein: CASSASPGNTEAFF.

The gene calls are TRBV5-1 and TRBJ1-2; 8 bases match TRBD1. The CDR3 contains 14 residues. The germline V gene has CDR1 SGHRS and CDR2 YFSETQ. Unmatched junction bases numbered 11, after V lost 3 bases and J lost 10 bases. As DNA, the CDR3 is TGCGCCAGCAGCTGGATCCAGACAGGGGCTGACTACACCTTC. This codes for CASSWIQTGADYTF.